A selection of T cell receptor beta chains follows, all from one sample in a study of vaccination and CD4 T cells after COVID-19. TCRdb ran MiXCR on the PCR reads and lists one entry per CDR3 protein. The table lists around 15,000 distinct CDR3 sequences, 78% of them singletons. Their antigens are not known. The specimen was CD4+ T cells from blood, cultured in vitro, collected after SARS-CoV-2 vaccination. These receptor sequences come from a human donor who received a COVID-19 vaccine. Both conserved end residues are part of each CDR3. The D gene is left open where the match is weak. The listing skips clone size in some rows; elsewhere it reads once, few, many or a size class.

J gene | clone size | V gene | D gene | CDR3 DNA | CDR3 protein
TRBJ1-3 | NA | TRBV7-6 | NA | TGTGCCAGCAGCTTAGGACAGGCCTCTGGAAACACCATATATTTT | CASSLGQASGNTIYF
TRBJ2-1 | NA | TRBV10-3 | NA | TGTGCCATCAGTGAGACAGGGTTGAATGAGCAGTTCTTC | CAISETGLNEQFF
TRBJ1-4 | NA | TRBV6-1 | NA | TGTGCCAGCAGTGTCAGGGGTGCAACTAATGAAAAACTGTTTTTT | CASSVRGATNEKLFF
TRBJ2-5 | NA | TRBV7-9 | TRBD1 | TGTGCCAGCAGCTTAACCTCGGGACAGGGAAAGACCCAGTACTTC | CASSLTSGQGKTQYF
TRBJ1-6 | NA | TRBV5-1 | NA | TGCGCCAGCAGCTTGGGAGGGGCGCCTAGGGATCCACCCCTCCACTTT | CASSLGGAPRDPPLHF
TRBJ1-4 | NA | TRBV5-5 | NA | TGTGCCAGCAGCCTATGGGCGGGCGCCGATGAAAAACTGTTTTTT | CASSLWAGADEKLFF
TRBJ2-1 | NA | TRBV20-1 | TRBD2 | TGCAGTGCTAGAGATGGCCGACTAGCGGGGGGTCTCAATGAGCAGTTCTTC | CSARDGRLAGGLNEQFF
TRBJ2-6 | NA | TRBV30 | TRBD2 | TGTGCCTGGAGCCACTTTAGCGGGGGGGCTTCCGGGGCCAACGTCCTGACTTTC | CAWSHFSGGASGANVLTF
TRBJ1-2 | NA | TRBV20-1 | NA | TGCAGTGCTAGTCACAGCGGCTCCGACTATGGCTACACCTTC | CSASHSGSDYGYTF
TRBJ1-2 | NA | TRBV20-1 | NA | TGCAGTGCTGGGAAGCAGCAGGGACACTATGGCTACACCTTC | CSAGKQQGHYGYTF
TRBJ2-1 | NA | TRBV7-3 | TRBD2 | TGTGCCAGCAGCCCGGGACTAGCGGGTCTCAATGAGCAGTTCTTC | CASSPGLAGLNEQFF
TRBJ2-2 | NA | TRBV10-1 | TRBD1 | TGCGCCAGCAGTGGAACCGGGACAGGGAACACCGGGGAGCTGTTTTTT | CASSGTGTGNTGELFF
TRBJ1-5 | once | TRBV7-8 | TRBD1 | TGTGCCAGCAGCCCGACAGGGGCAAATAGCAATCAGCCCCAGCATTTT | CASSPTGANSNQPQHF
TRBJ2-3 | few | TRBV12-3/TRBV12-4 | TRBD2 | TGTGCCAGCAGTTTAGGGGGTAGCGGGGGGGAAGATACGCAGTATTTT | CASSLGGSGGEDTQYF
TRBJ1-1 | NA | TRBV7-9 | TRBD1 | TGTGCCAGCAGCTTAGCGGACAGGGAGGCTTTCTTT | CASSLADREAFF
TRBJ2-5 | NA | TRBV15 | TRBD2 | TGTGCCACCAGCAGAGCCGCACGGGGGCTAGCGGGGGGAAAGACCCAGTACTTC | CATSRAARGLAGGKTQYF
TRBJ2-5 | NA | TRBV2 | NA | TGTGCCAGCAGTGACTGGGGAGAGACCCAGTACTTC | CASSDWGETQYF
TRBJ1-1 | NA | TRBV14 | NA | TGTGCCAGCAGCCAAGAGGCAGGGATGGCTTTCTTT | CASSQEAGMAFF
TRBJ1-5 | few | TRBV24-1 | NA | TGTGCCACCAGTAGGGCAGGGCCAAATCAGCCCCAGCATTTT | CATSRAGPNQPQHF
TRBJ2-1 | NA | TRBV6-1 | TRBD1 | TGTGCCAGCAGATCGGAACAGGGGGCTAGCGGAAGGGAGCAGTTCTTC | CASRSEQGASGREQFF
TRBJ2-3 | few | TRBV24-1 | TRBD2 | TGTGCCACCAGTGACCCGCTAGCGGGGGGTACAGATACGCAGTATTTT | CATSDPLAGGTDTQYF
TRBJ1-5 | NA | TRBV20-1 | NA | TGCAGTGCTAGAGATAGGTGGGGGGCCGGCAATCAGCCCCAGCATTTT | CSARDRWGAGNQPQHF
TRBJ1-1 | NA | TRBV2 | TRBD1 | TGTGCCAGCAGGGGCCTCAGGGGGAGCACTGAAGCTTTCTTT | CASRGLRGSTEAFF
TRBJ1-2 | NA | TRBV30 | NA | TGTGCCTGGAGTGGACGTAGTGACCAGGGCTACACCTTC | CAWSGRSDQGYTF
TRBJ1-5 | few | TRBV19 | NA | TGTGCCAGTAGTATAGGGTTTACCGGGGGCGCGGTGAGGGCAAGCCAGCCCCAGCATTTT | CASSIGFTGGAVRASQPQHF
TRBJ1-2 | NA | TRBV20-1 | NA | TGCAGTGCTAGAGATTACGGGGGCTCGGGCTATGGCTACACCTTC | CSARDYGGSGYGYTF
TRBJ1-2 | NA | TRBV20-1 | NA | TGCAGTGCTACGGGCAGGGAAGGAGGGAACTATGGCTACACCTTC | CSATGREGGNYGYTF
TRBJ2-7 | NA | TRBV6-1 | TRBD2 | TGTGCCAGCGTTCTAGCGGGTGCCTACGAGCAGTACTTC | CASVLAGAYEQYF
TRBJ2-7 | NA | TRBV7-9 | TRBD1 | TGTGCCAGCAGCCCGAGTGCAGGGGGCATCGGTCACTACTACGAGCAGTACTTC | CASSPSAGGIGHYYEQYF
TRBJ2-7 | NA | TRBV19 | TRBD1 | TGTGCCAGTAGTAGGTCAGGGGGCTACGAGCAGTACTTC | CASSRSGGYEQYF
TRBJ1-4 | NA | TRBV6-5 | NA | TGTGCCAGCAGTTACTCGAGGGAAGGGGGTGAAAAACTGTTTTTT | CASSYSREGGEKLFF
TRBJ1-1 | NA | TRBV2 | TRBD1 | TGTGCCAGCACCTCAGGGGGCGAAGCTTTCTTT | CASTSGGEAFF
TRBJ1-1 | NA | TRBV27 | NA | TGTGCCAGCAGTTTAATTAGTATCGGCACTGAAGCTTTCTTT | CASSLISIGTEAFF
TRBJ1-2 | NA | TRBV9 | NA | TGTGCCAGCAGCGACTCCGGGACGGTAAACTATGGCTACACCTTC | CASSDSGTVNYGYTF
TRBJ2-3 | NA | TRBV27 | TRBD2 | TGTGCCAGCAGTCCGACTAGCGGGGGAGCGGGCACAGATACGCAGTATTTT | CASSPTSGGAGTDTQYF
TRBJ2-3 | few | TRBV5-4 | TRBD2 | TGTGCCAGCAGCTTACAAAGCGGGGGGGACACAGATACGCAGTATTTT | CASSLQSGGDTDTQYF
TRBJ1-3 | medium-sized | TRBV20-1 | TRBD1 | TGCAGTGCTAAAAAACAGGGGAGAGGAAACACCATATATTTT | CSAKKQGRGNTIYF
TRBJ1-2 | few | TRBV6-1 | NA | TGTGCCAGCAGTCCGGGGGATACCTATGGCTACACCTTC | CASSPGDTYGYTF
TRBJ1-2 | few | TRBV6-5 | TRBD1 | TGTGCCAGCAGTTACTCGGGACAGGGCGTCTATGGCTACACCTTC | CASSYSGQGVYGYTF
TRBJ2-5 | NA | TRBV3-1 | NA | TGTGCCAGCAGCCAAGAGGTGGACGCAGAGACCCAGTACTTC | CASSQEVDAETQYF
TRBJ1-5 | NA | TRBV20-1 | TRBD1 | TGCAGTGCTAGCAGGGGGTTTAGCAATCAGCCCCAGCATTTT | CSASRGFSNQPQHF
TRBJ1-3 | NA | TRBV12-3/TRBV12-4 | NA | TGTGCCACCTCCTCGGGCAGTTCTTCGAGAAACACCATATATTTT | CATSSGSSSRNTIYF
TRBJ2-3 | NA | TRBV5-4 | NA | TGTGCCAGCAGCTTGGTGGCAGGGCTCAACACAGATACGCAGTATTTT | CASSLVAGLNTDTQYF
TRBJ2-7 | few | TRBV7-6 | TRBD1 | TGTGCCAGCAGCTTCTCAGCTGGGGACAGGAAGTACTTC | CASSFSAGDRKYF
TRBJ2-3 | NA | TRBV5-1 | NA | TGCGCCAGCAGCTTGGGTTGGGAATTCACAGATACGCAGTATTTT | CASSLGWEFTDTQYF
TRBJ1-2 | NA | TRBV7-2 | NA | TGTGCCAGCAGCGGGCGTCTCGGGAATTTCGGGGGCTACACCTTC | CASSGRLGNFGGYTF
TRBJ2-5 | NA | TRBV20-1 | TRBD1 | TGCAGTGCCAGGGTTGACAGGGAGGAGACCCAGTACTTC | CSARVDREETQYF
TRBJ2-3 | NA | TRBV7-2 | NA | TGTGCCAGCAGTCTAGGGGGGGACACAGATACGCAGTATTTT | CASSLGGDTDTQYF
TRBJ1-2 | NA | TRBV27 | NA | TGTGCCAGCAGTTTGGGGGTTGGGTATGGCTACACCTTC | CASSLGVGYGYTF
TRBJ1-1 | NA | TRBV20-1 | NA | TGCAGTGCTACCCCCGGCAGCCTCATGAACACTGAAGCTTTCTTT | CSATPGSLMNTEAFF
TRBJ1-2 | once | TRBV6-1 | NA | TGTGCCAGCAGCTCGGGGGGGAAGGGTGGTGGGGCTAACTATGGCTACACCTTC | CASSSGGKGGGANYGYTF
TRBJ2-7 | NA | TRBV20-1 | TRBD2 | TGCAGTGCCCGACTAGCGGGGGGTTCCTACGAGCAGTACTTC | CSARLAGGSYEQYF
TRBJ1-3 | NA | TRBV19 | TRBD1 | TGTGCCAGTAGTAACAGGGGCTCCTCTGGAAACACCATATATTTT | CASSNRGSSGNTIYF
TRBJ2-6 | NA | TRBV6-1 | NA | TGTGCCAGCAGTCCGGCTATTAGGGCCAACGTCCTGACTTTC | CASSPAIRANVLTF
TRBJ1-1 | NA | TRBV12-3/TRBV12-4 | NA | TGTGCCAGCAGTTTATCGGTCACAAGGGCTGAAGCTTTCTTT | CASSLSVTRAEAFF
TRBJ1-1 | NA | TRBV27 | NA | TGTGCCAGCAGTCCTCACGGGGGCATAAAGAACACTGAAGCTTTCTTT | CASSPHGGIKNTEAFF
TRBJ2-7 | NA | TRBV6-5 | TRBD1 | TGTGCCAGCAGTTATGGACAGGGAAATTCCTACGAGCAGTACTTC | CASSYGQGNSYEQYF